This T cell receptor beta chain was observed in a study of T cells in localized non-small cell lung cancer. The data were produced by immunoSEQ multiplex PCR, yet TCRdb's version contains in-frame clones alone and is incomplete. This table holds 1,200 or so clones, around 23% found once. The input for sequencing was lung tumor tissue, taken before any cancer treatment. This clonotype was sampled from a man aged 35 to 69 with stage II squamous cell lung carcinoma.

The CDR3 is CASRGQGAGDNEQFF. The CDR3 DNA reads as TGTGCTAGTCGTGGCCAGGGGGCGGGAGACAATGAGCAGTTCTTC. V and J are TRBV12-5 and TRBJ2-1, with D perhaps matching TRBD1 (8 bases). This CDR3 is 15 amino acids long. Trimming pared 8 bases from V and 5 bases from J, leaving 19 bases between. CDR1 LGHNT and CDR2 FRNRAP come from the germline V gene.